The rows below give T cell receptor beta chains drawn from one sample of a study of blood T cell repertoires in COVID-19. Measured with immunoSEQ multiplex PCR; TCRdb has only the in-frame clones, and not every one. Of under 200,000 clones listed, around 85% were seen once; the top ten hold about 9.1%. Specimen: peripheral blood. Source of these receptors: a woman older than 75 with acute or convalescent COVID-19. CDR3s leave out the opening cysteine and the closing phenylalanine or tryptophan. Expanded clones are given a class, and other clones once, few, many or no size at all.

J gene	clone size	V gene	CDR3 protein
TRBJ1-6	-	TRBV19	ASTRAQGVYNSPLH
TRBJ2-7	few	TRBV4-3	ASSQGAGGGTYEQY
TRBJ1-6	-	TRBV28	ASNLRGGYYSPLH
TRBJ2-5	-	TRBV19	ASSISGGGYKETQY
TRBJ1-1	-	TRBV12-1	ASSSETGTEAF
TRBJ1-2	-	TRBV5-5	ASSLHPGQVNYGYT
TRBJ1-2	-	TRBV6-5	ASSFSDSLKGSGYT
TRBJ1-6	few	TRBV30	AWSVRRGGSPLH
TRBJ2-7	-	TRBV5-1	ASSLQGNYEQY
TRBJ2-7	once	TRBV2	ASDPPASGRNEQY
TRBJ1-4	-	TRBV7-2	ASSLARGLWRDEKLF
TRBJ2-7	-	TRBV13	ASSLSGVEQY
TRBJ2-3	once	TRBV20-1	SASSGESTDTQY
TRBJ1-1	-	TRBV6-5	ASSTVRDSSEAF
TRBJ2-7	-	TRBV7-2	ASSHTGGSGPYEQY
TRBJ2-3	-	TRBV6-5	ASSYVTSTDTQY
TRBJ1-6	-	TRBV7-2	ASSLSGGSSSYNSPLH
TRBJ2-7	-	TRBV20-1	SAPRGYEQY
TRBJ2-3	-	TRBV2	ASTEARGAVDTQY
TRBJ2-7	-	TRBV5-6	ASTRGDRVHEQY
TRBJ1-4	-	TRBV4-2	ASSHRQGENEKLF
TRBJ1-4	-	TRBV28	ASSLDRVPTHDPNEKLF
TRBJ2-2	-	TRBV11-2	ASPLAGTGELF
TRBJ1-2	-	TRBV29-1	SVRTDRVYGYT
TRBJ2-5	-	TRBV5-4	ASSFPSTSGGETQY
TRBJ2-6	few	TRBV18	ASSPLLSSGANVLT
TRBJ1-1	-	TRBV10-2	ASSESTGPSEAF
TRBJ1-1	-	TRBV29-1	SGGVIPGVAF
TRBJ1-5	few	TRBV19	ASTDRINQPQH
TRBJ1-2	-	TRBV5-6	ASSSAPGYGYT
TRBJ2-5	-	TRBV11-2	ASSFSVQTYQETQY
TRBJ1-5	-	TRBV7-2	ASSWDRVRQPQH